This T cell receptor (beta chain) was sequenced for a study of shared clonotypes between healthy human individuals. The study, taken as a whole, reports: Clonotype sharing among donors was thought likely to change with sequencing depth. Naive subsets generally exceeded memory subsets in estimated richness. Unshared clonotypes carried lower generation probabilities than those common to all four donors.

Assay used: immunoSEQ multiplex PCR; TCRdb lists only in-frame clones, some missing. The profile shows a few million clones, around 95% of them singletons. As regards this clone: Antigen: not known.

Adult donors, all healthy and HIV-negative, had no recent acute infections or vaccinations. This CDR3 contains 16 residues. Trimming took 4 bases from V and 6 from J; bases not matched to a gene: 12. Germline values: CDR1 MNHNY, CDR2 SVGAGI (reference sequence). This receptor was obtained from a man aged 18 to 30 in good health. V gene TRBV6-6 combines with J gene TRBJ2-1, with 7 bases aligning to TRBD2. The sequencing input was naive CD4+ T cells sorted from blood. The subset: CD45RA+ positively selected. The CDR3 region has the DNA TGTGCCAGCAGTTCCTCTATTCGGGAGCGGGGCAATGAGCAGTTCTTC. Encoded protein: CASSSSIRERGNEQFF.